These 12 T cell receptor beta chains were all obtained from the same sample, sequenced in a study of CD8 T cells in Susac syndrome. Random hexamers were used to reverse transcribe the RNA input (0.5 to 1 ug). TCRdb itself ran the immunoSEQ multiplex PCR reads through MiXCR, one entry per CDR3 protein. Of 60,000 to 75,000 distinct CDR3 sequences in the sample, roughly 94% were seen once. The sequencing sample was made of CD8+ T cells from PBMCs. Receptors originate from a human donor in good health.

The CDR3 loop is CASSPTGTNTEAFF. Written as DNA, the CDR3 is TGTGCCAGCAGTCCCACGGGAACGAACACTGAAGCTTTCTTT. The chain links TRBV7-9 to TRBJ1-1; D is unclear. Germline lookup yields CDR1 SEHNR and CDR2 FQNEAQ (reference sequence). This CDR3 has 14 amino acids. Deletions cut 6 bases from V and 1 base from J, with 12 bases between.

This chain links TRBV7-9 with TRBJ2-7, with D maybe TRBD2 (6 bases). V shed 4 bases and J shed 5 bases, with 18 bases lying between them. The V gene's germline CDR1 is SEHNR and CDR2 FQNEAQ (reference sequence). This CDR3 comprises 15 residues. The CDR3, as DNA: TGTGCCAGCAGCTCCACCCGACTAGTAGGACACGAGCAGTACGTC. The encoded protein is CASSSTRLVGHEQYV.

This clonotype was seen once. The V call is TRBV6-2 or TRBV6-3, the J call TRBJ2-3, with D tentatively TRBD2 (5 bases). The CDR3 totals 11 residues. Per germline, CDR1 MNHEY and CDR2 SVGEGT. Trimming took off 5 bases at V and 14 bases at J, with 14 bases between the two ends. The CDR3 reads CASSTGYHTYF. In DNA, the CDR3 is TGTGCCAGCAGTACGGGATACCACACGTATTTT.

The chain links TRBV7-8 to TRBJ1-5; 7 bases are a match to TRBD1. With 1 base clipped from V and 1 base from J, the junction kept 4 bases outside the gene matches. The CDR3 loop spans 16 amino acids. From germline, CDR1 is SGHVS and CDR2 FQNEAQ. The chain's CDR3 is CASSLEKQGSNQPQHF. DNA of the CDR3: TGTGCCAGCAGCTTAGAGAAACAGGGGAGCAATCAGCCCCAGCATTTT.

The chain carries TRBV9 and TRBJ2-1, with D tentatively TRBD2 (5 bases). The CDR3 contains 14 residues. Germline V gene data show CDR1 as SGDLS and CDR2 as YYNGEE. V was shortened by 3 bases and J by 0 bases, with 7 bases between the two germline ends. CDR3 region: CASSGGGSYNEQFF. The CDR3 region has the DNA TGTGCCAGCAGCGGTGGAGGCTCCTACAATGAGCAGTTCTTC.

CDR3: CASSLPTENYGYTF. The CDR3, as DNA: TGTGCCAGCAGCTTGCCGACCGAGAACTATGGCTACACCTTC. This sequence joins TRBV7-9 and TRBJ1-2, with D uncertain. The V end was cut by 3 bases, the J end by 2 bases, with 10 bases between. Germline values: CDR1 SEHNR, CDR2 FQNEAQ (reference sequence). The CDR3 spans 14 residues.

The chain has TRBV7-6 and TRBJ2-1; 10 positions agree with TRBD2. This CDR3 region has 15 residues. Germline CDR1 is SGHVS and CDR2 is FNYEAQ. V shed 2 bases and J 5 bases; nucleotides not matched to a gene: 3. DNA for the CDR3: TGTGCCAGCAGCTTAACTAGCGGGGTCGACAATGAGCAGTTCTTC. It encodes CASSLTSGVDNEQFF.

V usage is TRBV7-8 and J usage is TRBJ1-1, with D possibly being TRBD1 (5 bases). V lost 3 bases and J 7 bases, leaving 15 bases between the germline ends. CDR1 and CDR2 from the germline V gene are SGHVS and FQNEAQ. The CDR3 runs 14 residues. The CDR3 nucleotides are TGTGCCAGCAGCTTCGGACAAGGCGGGGTTGAAGCTTTCTTT. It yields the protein CASSFGQGGVEAFF.

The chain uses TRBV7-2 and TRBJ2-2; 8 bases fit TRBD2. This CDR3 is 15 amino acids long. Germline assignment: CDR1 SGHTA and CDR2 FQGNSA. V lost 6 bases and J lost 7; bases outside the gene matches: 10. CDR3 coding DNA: TGTGCCAGCAGTCACTCGGGAGGGTCGGGCGGGGAGCTGTTTTTT. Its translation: CASSHSGGSGGELFF.

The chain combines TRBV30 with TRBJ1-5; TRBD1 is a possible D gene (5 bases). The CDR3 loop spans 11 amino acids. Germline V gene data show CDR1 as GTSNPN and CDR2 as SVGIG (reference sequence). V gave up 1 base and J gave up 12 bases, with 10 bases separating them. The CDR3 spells CAWSALGDQHF. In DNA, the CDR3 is TGTGCCTGGAGTGCACTGGGGGACCAGCATTTT.

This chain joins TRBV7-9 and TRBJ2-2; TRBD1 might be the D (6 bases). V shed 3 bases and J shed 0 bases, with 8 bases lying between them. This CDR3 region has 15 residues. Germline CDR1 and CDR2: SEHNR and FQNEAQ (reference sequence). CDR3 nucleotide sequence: TGTGCCAGCAGCTTCAACAGGGCGAACACCGGGGAGCTGTTTTTT. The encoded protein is CASSFNRANTGELFF. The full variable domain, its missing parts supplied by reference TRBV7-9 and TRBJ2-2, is DTGVSQNPRHKITKRGQNVTFRCDPISEHNRLYWYRQTLGQGPEFLTYFQNEAQLEKSRLLSDRFSAERPKGSFSTLEIQRTEQGDSAMYLCASSFNRANTGELFFGEGSRLTVL.

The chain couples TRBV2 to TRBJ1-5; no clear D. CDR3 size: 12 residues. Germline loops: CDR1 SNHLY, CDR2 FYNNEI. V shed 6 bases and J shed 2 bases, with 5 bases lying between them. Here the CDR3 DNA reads TGTGCCAGCAGGACGGGCAATCAGCCCCAGCATTTT. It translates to CASRTGNQPQHF.